This T cell receptor beta chain was sequenced in a study of blood T cell repertoires in COVID-19. Study information: Samples came from the United States, Italy and Spain, spanning acute and convalescent COVID-19.

Clones were sequenced by immunoSEQ multiplex PCR, and TCRdb holds only the in-frame ones, with some missing. This sample has fewer than 500,000 clones, with 80% to 90% found just once. The CDR3 totals 17 residues. The germline V gene has CDR1 SEHNR and CDR2 FQNEAQ (reference sequence). V lost 3 bases and J lost 2, with 17 bases in between. All enrollees were roughly 18 to 90 years old and from some 24 US areas. Cohorts were determined from participant-reported clinical history. This chain uses TRBV7-9 with TRBJ2-1, with D tentatively TRBD2 (6 bases). This TCR was sampled from a man aged 25 to 45 who had recovered from COVID-19. Sequenced sample: PBMCs or T cells enriched from blood (not recorded which). The CDR3 loop reads CASSFPLLSGAYNEQFF. The CDR3 DNA reads as TGTGCCAGCAGCTTCCCACTTCTGTCGGGAGCCTACAATGAGCAGTTCTTC.